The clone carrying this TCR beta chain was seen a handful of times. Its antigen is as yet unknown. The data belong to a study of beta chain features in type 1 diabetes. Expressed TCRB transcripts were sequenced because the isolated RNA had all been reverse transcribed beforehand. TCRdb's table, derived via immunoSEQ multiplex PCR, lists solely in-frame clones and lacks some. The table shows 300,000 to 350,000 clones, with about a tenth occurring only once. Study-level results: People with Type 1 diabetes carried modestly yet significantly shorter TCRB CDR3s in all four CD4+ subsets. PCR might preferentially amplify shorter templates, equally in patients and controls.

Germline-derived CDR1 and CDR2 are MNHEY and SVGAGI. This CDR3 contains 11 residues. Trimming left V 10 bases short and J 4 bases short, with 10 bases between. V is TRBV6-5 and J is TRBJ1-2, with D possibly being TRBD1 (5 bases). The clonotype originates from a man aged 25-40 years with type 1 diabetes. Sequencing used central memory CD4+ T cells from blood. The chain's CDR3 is CATDGGYGYTF. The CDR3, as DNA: TGTGCCACCGACGGGGGCTATGGCTACACCTTC.